Listed below are T cell receptor beta chains from one sample, sequenced in a study of blood T cells in healthy people across ages. MiXCR was run by TCRdb on the 5' RACE reads, yielding one entry per CDR3 protein. The sample has 650,000 to 1,000,000 distinct CDR3 sequences, less than 60% seen once; the top ten hold roughly 18%. The specimen sequenced was blood. Receptor source: an elderly man in good health. The CDR3 runs from the conserved cysteine through the conserved F or W. Each record gives: clone size, D gene, V gene, J gene, CDR3 DNA, CDR3 protein. A D gene is named only where the DNA matches it firmly. Clone size is shown for a subset of rows, as once, few, many or a class of expanded clone.

>.|.|TRBV3-1|TRBJ1-5
TGTGCCAGCAGCCAAGAGTTGGGCGATCAGCCCCAGCATTTT
CASSQELGDQPQHF
>.|.|TRBV29-1|TRBJ2-1
TGCAGCGTTGCTAACAATGAGCAGTTCTTC
CSVANNEQFF
>few|TRBD2|TRBV11-3|TRBJ2-7
TGTGCCAGCAGCGAGAGCGGGAGGGGTTACTACGAGCAGTACTTC
CASSESGRGYYEQYF
>once|.|TRBV6-2/TRBV6-3|TRBJ2-5
TGTGCCAGCAGTTACCCTTCGGGACGAATCCTTAATGAGCAGTACTTC
CASSYPSGRILNEQYF
>many|TRBD1|TRBV29-1|TRBJ2-3
TGCAGCGTCTGGCAGGGGGCCCCCACAGATACGCAGTATTTT
CSVWQGAPTDTQYF
>.|.|TRBV2|TRBJ2-4
TGTGCCAGCAGTGGCAGCGTCCTAGCCAAAAACATTCAGTACTTC
CASSGSVLAKNIQYF
>.|.|TRBV5-1|TRBJ2-5
TGCGCCAGCATCCTGGGCGGGGAGGTCCAAGAGACCCAGTACTTC
CASILGGEVQETQYF
>.|TRBD1|TRBV5-5|TRBJ1-1
TGTGCCAGCAGGTCGACAGGGCCGGGGACTGAAACTTTCTTT
CASRSTGPGTETFF
>few|.|TRBV20-1|TRBJ2-2
TGCAGTGCAAGGGACCAACCAGTCGGGGAGCTGTTTTTT
CSARDQPVGELFF
>.|.|TRBV12-3/TRBV12-4|TRBJ1-4
TGTGCCAGCAGTCCTACAGGATTGGAAAAACTGTTTTTT
CASSPTGLEKLFF
>.|TRBD1|TRBV20-1|TRBJ2-3
TGCAGTGCTAGCACTGCCCAGGGGGCGCGGAACACAGATACGCAGTATTTT
CSASTAQGARNTDTQYF
>few|.|TRBV7-2|TRBJ2-7
TGTGCCAGCAGCTTAAGTGGCGGAGTCTACGAGCAGTACTTC
CASSLSGGVYEQYF
>.|.|TRBV7-8|TRBJ2-3
TGTGCCAGCAGCTTATCTTCTCATACGCAGTATTTT
CASSLSSHTQYF
>.|.|TRBV5-8|TRBJ2-1
TGTGCCAGCAGCTTCGGCGGGGGCACCTACAATGAGCAGTTCTTC
CASSFGGGTYNEQFF
>.|.|TRBV27|TRBJ2-7
TGTGCCAGCAGTTTATCGGGGGACCCGGGCTGGGAGCAGTACTTC
CASSLSGDPGWEQYF
>.|TRBD1|TRBV5-1|TRBJ2-7
TGCGCCAGCAGCTTTGAACCGGGACAGGGGACCTACGAGCAGTACTTC
CASSFEPGQGTYEQYF
>.|.|TRBV28|TRBJ1-5
TGTGCCAGCAGTTTAAACAGTTATCAGCCCCAGCATTTT
CASSLNSYQPQHF
>.|.|TRBV6-2/TRBV6-3|TRBJ2-1
TGTGCCAGCAGCCGGGGACCTCCCCCGGCCCGGCAGTTCTTC
CASSRGPPPARQFF
>.|.|TRBV7-3|TRBJ2-3
TGTGCCAGCAGCTTGGGGGTGGTCGCGGATACGCAGTATTTT
CASSLGVVADTQYF
>few|.|TRBV4-2|TRBJ2-5
TGTGCCAGCAGCCAAGACTTGGGGGGGCTAGCTTTCAGGGAGACCCAGTACTTC
CASSQDLGGLAFRETQYF
>.|.|TRBV28|TRBJ2-7
TGTGCCAGCAGTCTGCTCCGGACTTCATCCGAGCAGTACTTC
CASSLLRTSSEQYF
>.|TRBD2|TRBV4-1|TRBJ2-5
TGCGCCAGCAGCCTGAGGACTAGCGGGAGTGGGACCCAGTACTTC
CASSLRTSGSGTQYF
>many|TRBD2|TRBV27|TRBJ2-7
TGTGCCAGCAGTTTACTGGGGGGGGGCTACGAGCAGTACTTC
CASSLLGGGYEQYF
>few|TRBD2|TRBV13|TRBJ2-7
TGTGCCAGCAGCGTCCGTAGCGGGACGTACGAGCAGTACTTC
CASSVRSGTYEQYF
>.|.|TRBV7-2|TRBJ1-2
TGTGCCAGCAGCTTTGTCAGGACGTCGTATGGCTACACCTTC
CASSFVRTSYGYTF
>few|TRBD1|TRBV11-1|TRBJ2-5
TGTGCCAGCAGCCACGGATCCAGGGGGCTCCAAGAGACCCAGTACTTC
CASSHGSRGLQETQYF
>.|TRBD1|TRBV29-1|TRBJ2-7
TGCAGCGCCGGGACAGGGGGATACGAGCAGTACTTC
CSAGTGGYEQYF
>few|.|TRBV18|TRBJ1-4
TGTGCCAGCTCGGAACAGGGTGGTGAAAAACTGTTTTTT
CASSEQGGEKLFF
>.|TRBD2|TRBV20-1|TRBJ2-5
TGCAGTGCTAGCCTAGCGGGGGAGCAGTACTTC
CSASLAGEQYF
>many|.|TRBV10-3|TRBJ2-7
TGTGCCATCGGTTCCACAATCCAGTCTGTGGAGCAGTACTTC
CAIGSTIQSVEQYF
>.|.|TRBV11-1|TRBJ2-2
TGTGCCAGCAACCGGTTCTCGGAGGGGGAGCTGTTTTTT
CASNRFSEGELFF
>.|.|TRBV7-8|TRBJ1-1
TGTGCCAGCAATTATGGCGGACAGAACACTGAAGCTTTCTTT
CASNYGGQNTEAFF
>.|TRBD2|TRBV2|TRBJ2-1
TGTGCCAGCAGTGAAAGTCGCGCGGGAGAACACAATGAGCAGTTCTTC
CASSESRAGEHNEQFF
>few|TRBD1|TRBV20-1|TRBJ2-7
TGCAGTGCTAACCTACAGGGGGCAAACGAGCAGTACTTC
CSANLQGANEQYF
>.|.|TRBV7-9|TRBJ2-1
TGTGCCAGCAGACGGGGTGGGGCCGTTGGTGAGCAGTTCTTC
CASRRGGAVGEQFF
>.|.|TRBV20-1|TRBJ2-3
TGCAGTGCCCTCTCTCGATCAGAGCGCTTCACAGGTACGCAGTATTTT
CSALSRSERFTGTQYF
>.|TRBD1|TRBV6-1|TRBJ1-4
TGTGCCAGCAGTGAACCCCTCGACAGGGCGAGTCTGACTAATGAAAAACTGTTTTTT
CASSEPLDRASLTNEKLFF
>.|.|TRBV24-1|TRBJ2-7
TGTGCCACCAGTGATCACGGATCGCGTCTCTCCTACGAGCAGTACTTC
CATSDHGSRLSYEQYF
>.|TRBD2|TRBV29-1|TRBJ2-1
TGCAGCCTCAGCAGGGCTAGCGGCGAGCAGTTCTTC
CSLSRASGEQFF
>.|.|TRBV7-6|TRBJ2-1
TGTGCCAGCAGGCCTCAGGAGACGGGTGAGCAGTTCTTC
CASRPQETGEQFF
>.|TRBD2|TRBV4-1|TRBJ2-7
TGCGCCAGCAGCCAAGATCTGACTAGCGAAACGTTCCTCAGTCCCGAGCAGTACTTC
CASSQDLTSETFLSPEQYF
>few|.|TRBV12-3/TRBV12-4|TRBJ1-4
TGTGCCAGCAGTTTAGAGATGATGGAAAGGGGTGAAAAACTGTTTTTT
CASSLEMMERGEKLFF
>.|.|TRBV6-6|TRBJ2-3
TGTGCCAGCCTTCTACGGAGCACAGATACGCAGTATTTT
CASLLRSTDTQYF
>.|TRBD1|TRBV2|TRBJ1-1
TGTGCCAGCACGTCTGGGACAGGGATGACTGAAGCTTTCTTT
CASTSGTGMTEAFF
>.|.|TRBV20-1|TRBJ1-4
TGCAGTGCTGTCCCGGGAGGCACTAATGAAAAACTGTTTTTT
CSAVPGGTNEKLFF
>.|TRBD2|TRBV3-1|TRBJ2-1
TGTGCCAGCAGCCGAACTCCGGGACCGACCCTAGCGGGACCCCAAGGCAATGAGCAGTTCTTC
CASSRTPGPTLAGPQGNEQFF
>.|.|TRBV30|TRBJ2-5
TGTGCCTGGAGTGTCAAAGAGACCCAGTACTTC
CAWSVKETQYF
>few|TRBD1|TRBV7-2|TRBJ2-5
TGTGCCAGCAGCGTAGGGGGCCATGGGACCCAGTACTTC
CASSVGGHGTQYF
>.|TRBD2|TRBV20-1|TRBJ2-4
TGCAGTGCTAGAGATAGGGTTAGCGGGAGGGCATGGGAGGGGTGGGACAAAAACATTCAGTACTTC
CSARDRVSGRAWEGWDKNIQYF
>.|TRBD1|TRBV7-2|TRBJ2-3
TGTGCCAGCAGCCTGGGACAGGTCGGCACAGATACGCAGTATTTT
CASSLGQVGTDTQYF
>once|.|TRBV29-1|TRBJ2-3
TGCAGCGTTGAAGGAACTAGTAGTGATACGCAGTATTTT
CSVEGTSSDTQYF
>many|.|TRBV6-2/TRBV6-3|TRBJ2-5
TGTGCCAGCAGTTTTTATAGCGGTCAAGAGACCCAGTACTTC
CASSFYSGQETQYF
>once|TRBD1|TRBV7-9|TRBJ1-6
TGTGCCAGCAGCTCCGCGACAGGGGGGGCTTCACCCCTCCACTTT
CASSSATGGASPLHF